The 5 T cell receptor beta chains reported below all come from one sample, sequenced in a study of preoperative IRX-2 immunotherapy in early breast cancer. Treatment: preoperative locoregional IRX-2 cytokine immunotherapy. The method was immunoSEQ multiplex PCR; TCRdb's version includes in-frame clones alone and lacks a portion of them. The profile shows 10,000 to 15,000 clones, roughly 93% of them singletons. Sampling was performed from a patient treated with IRX-2 immunotherapy. The receptors were sampled from a human donor with breast cancer.

The CDR3 region is CASSPSSPGGLDEKLFF. The CDR3 nucleotides are TGCGCCAGCAGCCCCTCTTCCCCCGGCGGGCTAGATGAAAAACTGTTTTTT. The chain recombines TRBV5-1 with TRBJ1-4; D unresolved. This CDR3 has 17 amino acids. The ends were cut back, 4 bases at V and 6 bases at J, with 22 bases in the middle. CDR1 and CDR2 (germline): SGHRS, YFSETQ.

The chain combines TRBV9 with TRBJ2-1; 9 positions agree with TRBD2. Germline V CDR1 and CDR2: SGDLS, YYNGEE. The CDR3 is 17 residues long. Trimming cost V 0 bases and J 4 bases; bases outside gene matches: 8. CDR3 DNA sequence: TGTGCCAGCAGCGTAGCCGGGACTAGCAATGGTTACAATGAGCAGTTCTTC. Translation gives CASSVAGTSNGYNEQFF.

J is TRBJ2-2 and V is TRBV9; 11 nucleotides match TRBD2. Germline trimming cut 0 bases from V and 8 bases from J; bases unmatched to any gene: 6. CDR3 length equals 16 residues. The germline V gene encodes CDR1 SGDLS and CDR2 YYNGEE. The CDR3 sequence is CASSVVSGGASGELFF. CDR3 DNA sequence: TGTGCCAGCAGCGTAGTTAGCGGGGGGGCTTCGGGGGAGCTGTTTTTT.

The chain employs TRBV7-3 and TRBJ2-1, with unresolved D. Trimming shortened V by 5 bases and J by 2 bases, and 13 bases separated the two germline ends. The CDR3 runs to 15 residues. CDR1 SGHTA and CDR2 FQGTGA come from the germline V gene. The CDR3 DNA sequence: TGTGCCAGCAGCCGGACCCTCAGCCCCTACAATGAGCAGTTCTTC. Translation gives CASSRTLSPYNEQFF.

V gene TRBV5-8 combines with J gene TRBJ1-2, with D unresolved. The CDR3 runs to 12 residues. Deletions cut 7 bases from V and 4 bases from J, with 11 bases between. Per germline, CDR1 SGHTS and CDR2 YDEGEE. The CDR3 protein is CASSWVSYGYTF. CDR3 coding DNA: TGTGCCAGCTCGTGGGTTAGCTATGGCTACACCTTC.